These 15 T cell receptor beta chains share one sample of origin, sequenced in a study of cytomegalovirus exposure and HLA in healthy donors. PCR primers comprised 60 Vbeta and 13 Jbeta primers. The method was immunoSEQ multiplex PCR; TCRdb's version includes in-frame clones alone and lacks a portion of them. The sample lists roughly 190,000 clones, roughly a tenth occurring once. Sequencing used PBMCs. These receptors all stem from a woman under 40 in good health and CMV-seropositive.

This rearrangement joins TRBV13 to TRBJ1-4, with a tentative D call TRBD1 (6 bases). CDR1 is PRHDT and CDR2 is FYEKMQ in the germline V gene (reference sequence). The CDR3 sequence is 16 residues long. V shed 3 bases and J shed 0 bases, with 11 bases lying between them. The CDR3 bases are TGTGCCAGCAGCTTCGGACAGCTAACAACTAATGAAAAACTGTTTTTT. This translates into CASSFGQLTTNEKLFF.

Details on this clone: The same CDR3 is also encoded by other DNA sequences in this sample. CDR3 DNA sequence: TGTGCCAGCAGCGTAGGAACCGGTCCCTCCTACGAGCAGTACTTC. Encoded protein: CASSVGTGPSYEQYF. The chain couples TRBV9 to TRBJ2-7; no definite D call. Per the germline V gene, CDR1 is SGDLS and CDR2 is YYNGEE. The CDR3 has 15 amino acids. V lost 0 bases to trimming and J lost 0 bases, with 10 bases between them.

This chain uses TRBV6-5 with TRBJ2-7; the match to TRBD2 covers 7 bases. The J segment lost 5 bases and the V segment lost 5 bases, leaving 6 bases of the junction unmatched. There are 13 residues in the CDR3. Germline-derived CDR1 and CDR2 are MNHEY and SVGAGI. The CDR3 bases are TGTGCCAGCAGTCCCGGACTAGTAGACGAGCAGTACTTC. Its translation: CASSPGLVDEQYF.

This clone was counted a few times. DNA of the CDR3: TGTGCCATCTCGGTATTAGCCGGGGAGCTGTTTTTT. It specifies CAISVLAGELFF. The chain recombines TRBV15 with TRBJ2-2; D gene unclear. The V end was cut by 10 bases, the J end by 6 bases, with 12 bases between. The germline gives CDR1 LNHNV, CDR2 YYDKDF (reference sequence). This CDR3 is 12 amino acids long.

This clone was counted at least ten times. This chain uses TRBV25-1 with TRBJ2-7; perhaps TRBD2 as D (6 bases). This CDR3 region has 15 residues. Germline V gives CDR1 MGHDK, CDR2 SYGVNS. With 4 bases removed from V and 3 bases from J, the gap between germline ends came to 16 bases. CDR3 residues: CASSVRDSNYYEQYF. Written as DNA, the CDR3 is TGTGCCAGCAGTGTCCGGGACTCCAATTACTACGAGCAGTACTTC.

This clone appeared a few times. The J gene is TRBJ2-5, the V gene TRBV7-7, with 8 bases aligning to TRBD1. Germline CDR1 and CDR2: SSHAT and FNYEAQ (reference sequence). With 4 bases clipped from V and 5 bases from J, the junction kept 12 bases outside the gene matches. This CDR3 region has 16 residues. In DNA form, the CDR3 reads TGTGCCAGCAGCTCGGGCCGCAGGGGGCGCGGGGAGACCCAGTACTTC. It encodes CASSSGRRGRGETQYF.

The V gene is TRBV5-1, the J gene TRBJ1-4; 7 bases line up with TRBD1. The CDR3 is made up of 14 amino acids. CDR1 SGHRS and CDR2 YFSETQ come from the germline V gene. V dropped 6 bases and J dropped 8; count of bases not matched to a gene: 10. The CDR3 is CASTSTGLGEKLFF. The CDR3 bases are TGCGCCAGCACCTCGACAGGGCTCGGCGAAAAACTGTTTTTT. The full variable domain, its missing parts supplied by reference TRBV5-1 and TRBJ1-4, is KAGVTQTPRYLIKTRGQQVTLSCSPISGHRSVSWYQQTPGQGLQFLFEYFSETQRNKGNFPGRFSGRQFSNSRSEMNVSTLELGDSALYLCASTSTGLGEKLFFGSGTQLSVL.

This clone was counted a few times. V is TRBV27 and J is TRBJ2-7, with 10 bases identical to TRBD2. Germline V lookup: CDR1 MNHEY, CDR2 SMNVEV (reference sequence). V was clipped by 11 bases and J by 5 bases; unmatched bases: 12. This CDR3 comprises 14 residues. CDR3 DNA sequence: TGTGCCTCGTCGACGGGGACTAGCGTCCACGAGCAGTACTTC. It specifies CASSTGTSVHEQYF.

The sample holds a few counts of this clone. The chain couples TRBV11-3 to TRBJ2-1, with TRBD1 identical over 10 bases. V was pared by 1 base and J by 9 bases, with 3 bases of the junction left unmatched. The CDR3 contains 14 residues. The germline V gene has CDR1 SGHNT and CDR2 YENEEA. This CDR3 is CASSLARDRGEQFF. In nucleotides, the CDR3 is TGTGCCAGCAGCTTAGCCAGGGACAGGGGTGAGCAGTTCTTC.

The table lists this clone with a few counts. This chain uses TRBV9 with TRBJ2-3, with D uncertain. V was pared by 3 bases and J by 4 bases, with 6 bases between. The CDR3 covers 12 residues. Germline CDR1 SGDLS, CDR2 YYNGEE. The CDR3 is CASSGLPDTQYF. For the CDR3, the DNA is TGTGCCAGCAGCGGACTCCCAGATACGCAGTATTTT.

This clone was seen more than once but under ten times. This chain links TRBV5-1 with TRBJ1-4; 8 nucleotides match TRBD1. The CDR3 runs 16 residues. The ends lost 2 bases at V and 1 base at J; junction bases unmatched: 4. Germline CDR1 reads SGHRS; CDR2 reads YFSETQ. CDR3 nucleotides: TGCGCCAGCAGCTTCGGACAGGGTTTAACTAATGAAAAACTGTTTTTT. Protein: CASSFGQGLTNEKLFF.

The chain employs TRBV5-6 and TRBJ2-7; 8 bases fit TRBD1. Trimming at V came to 0 bases and at J to 5 bases, leaving 13 bases not matched to a gene. The CDR3 is 17 amino acids. Per the germline V gene, CDR1 is SGHDT and CDR2 is YYEEEE. CDR3 region: CASSLGPPGTGANEQYF. CDR3 nucleotides: TGTGCCAGCAGCTTGGGGCCACCCGGGACAGGAGCTAACGAGCAGTACTTC.

There are a few counts of this clone. The CDR3 DNA reads TGTGCCAGCAGTTACCCGGGGAACAATGAGCAGTTCTTC. This gives the protein CASSYPGNNEQFF. This chain uses TRBV6-5 with TRBJ2-1, with TRBD2 as a possible D gene (5 bases). The germline V gene encodes CDR1 MNHEY and CDR2 SVGAGI. CDR3 length: 13 residues. Trimming pared 2 bases from V and 5 bases from J, leaving 7 bases between.

The chain uses TRBV14 and TRBJ1-2; D is uncertain. The V gene lost 1 base and the J gene lost 8 bases, with 14 bases spanning the gap. The CDR3 has 14 amino acids. Germline V gives CDR1 SGHDN, CDR2 FVKESK. The CDR3 protein is CASSQVRNSGGYTF. In DNA form, the CDR3 reads TGTGCCAGCAGCCAAGTCCGGAATTCGGGAGGCTACACCTTC.

This clone was counted between two and nine times. The genes are TRBV4-2 and TRBJ2-2; maybe TRBD1 (6 bases). Germline V gene lookup returns CDR1 LGHNA and CDR2 YNFKEQ. This CDR3 is 17 amino acids long. Trimming took off 1 base at V and 6 bases at J, with 18 bases between the two ends. The CDR3 here is CASSQVYAGVGSGELFF. CDR3 coding DNA: TGTGCCAGCAGCCAAGTTTACGCAGGGGTCGGCTCCGGGGAGCTGTTTTTT.